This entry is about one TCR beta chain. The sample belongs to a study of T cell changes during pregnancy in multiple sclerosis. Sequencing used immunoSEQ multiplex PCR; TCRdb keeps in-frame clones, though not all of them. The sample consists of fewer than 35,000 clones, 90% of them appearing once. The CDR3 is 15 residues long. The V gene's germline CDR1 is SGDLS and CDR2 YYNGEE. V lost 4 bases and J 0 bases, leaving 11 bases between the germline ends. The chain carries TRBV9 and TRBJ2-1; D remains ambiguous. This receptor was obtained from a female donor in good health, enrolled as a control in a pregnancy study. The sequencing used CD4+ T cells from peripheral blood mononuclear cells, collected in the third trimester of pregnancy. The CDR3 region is CASSTSPGSYNEQFF. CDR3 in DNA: TGTGCCAGCAGCACCTCCCCGGGCTCCTACAATGAGCAGTTCTTC.